This T cell receptor (beta chain) was captured by sequencing in a study of blood T cells in healthy people across ages. Sample-barcoded 5' priming and a J-beta primer mix drove a second PCR of roughly 6 to 12 cycles. TCRdb re-derived calls from the 5' RACE reads in MiXCR, one entry per CDR3 protein. The sample holds about a million distinct CDR3 sequences, around 46% seen once. Germline CDR1 DFQATT, CDR2 SNEGSKA (reference sequence). This CDR3 contains 12 residues. V gave up 3 bases and J gave up 7 bases, with 12 bases separating them. A word on this clonotype: Its antigen is still unknown.

Individuals who donated were healthy Caucasians from Russia aged roughly 6 to 90. General observations from the study: Possibly, changes in expanded clonotypes were confounded because donor CMV status was unknown. The percentage of naive T cells correlated strongly with TCR beta diversity. The study regarded diversity estimates from one million T cells as underestimates.

This receptor was obtained from a man between 25 and 39 years old in good health. V usage is TRBV20-1 and J usage is TRBJ1-1, with D possibly matching TRBD1 (5 bases). Source material: blood. The CDR3: CSARKGQSEAFF. CDR3 in DNA: TGCAGTGCTAGGAAGGGGCAGAGTGAAGCTTTCTTT.